This note documents a single T cell receptor beta chain sequence. The data originate from a study of CD8 T cells in Susac syndrome. RNA, at about 0.45 to 1 ug, was reverse transcribed with random hexamers. A single record per CDR3 protein comes from TCRdb applying MiXCR to the immunoSEQ multiplex PCR reads. The sample has 140,000 to 150,000 distinct CDR3 sequences, 94% seen once. CD8+ and CD4+ blood T cells underwent TCR beta sequencing. The TCR was taken from a human donor in good health. Sequenced input: CD4+ T cells from PBMCs.

CDR3 region: CASSFGPTQYEQYF. The CDR3 nucleotides are TGTGCCAGCAGTTTCGGACCGACACAATACGAGCAGTACTTC. V and J are TRBV12-3 or TRBV12-4 and TRBJ2-7; D call uncertain. This CDR3 comprises 14 residues. V lost 3 bases to trimming and J lost 4 bases, with 13 bases between them.